What follows are 16 T cell receptor beta chains derived from one specimen sequenced in a study of blood T cell repertoires in COVID-19. The protocol was immunoSEQ multiplex PCR, while the TCRdb copy is restricted to in-frame clones and leaves out a portion. The data show about 86,000 clones, approximately 90% seen once. The sample consisted of PBMCs or T cells enriched from blood (not recorded which). The receptors come from a woman between 45 and 65 years old with acute COVID-19.

V usage is TRBV15 and J usage is TRBJ2-7; 13 bases are a match to TRBD2. The CDR3 consists of 17 residues. Germline V gene lookup returns CDR1 LNHNV and CDR2 YYDKDF (reference sequence). The junction had 8 bases not matched to a gene; V was cut back by 3 bases and J by 3 bases. CDR3 in DNA: TGTGCCACCAGCAGGGAGGGACTAGCGGGGACTTACTACGAGCAGTACTTC. Protein product: CATSREGLAGTYYEQYF.

This sequence joins TRBV7-9 and TRBJ1-2, with TRBD1 matching over 12 bases. The CDR3 runs to 17 residues. From germline, CDR1 is SEHNR and CDR2 FQNEAQ (reference sequence). Trimming took 1 base from V and 5 from J; bases not matched to a gene: 8. The DNA for the CDR3 is TGTGCCAGCAGCTTAGAAGGGACAGGGGGCGCCGGGTATGGCTACACCTTC. Its protein product is CASSLEGTGGAGYGYTF.

This rearrangement joins TRBV14 to TRBJ1-2; 7 positions match TRBD1. Looked up from germline, CDR1 is SGHDN and CDR2 is FVKESK. The CDR3 runs 13 residues. Germline trimming cut 4 bases from V and 7 bases from J; bases unmatched to any gene: 6. In DNA form, the CDR3 reads TGTGCCAGCAGCCCTAGGGGGCTTACTGGCTACACCTTC. Protein sequence: CASSPRGLTGYTF.

The chain links TRBV5-1 to TRBJ1-1, with TRBD1 matching over 10 bases. This CDR3 is built from 16 residues. Per the germline V gene, CDR1 is SGHRS and CDR2 is YFSETQ. The junction had 13 bases not matched to a gene; V was cut back by 5 bases and J by 6 bases. Written as DNA, the CDR3 is TGCGCCAGCAGGAGGGACAGGGGCTATTCGTTGGCTGAAGCTTTCTTT. Protein sequence: CASRRDRGYSLAEAFF.

This chain joins TRBV7-8 and TRBJ1-5; D not resolved. The CDR3 length is 15 residues. Trimming took 0 bases from V and 6 from J, leaving 12 bases between them. Per germline, CDR1 SGHVS and CDR2 FQNEAQ. CDR3 coding DNA: TGTGCCAGCAGCTTAGCTTGGTCGGGAGGTCAGCCCCAGCATTTT. Translation gives CASSLAWSGGQPQHF.

The chain uses TRBV21-1 and TRBJ2-7; the table calls TRBD2, which could not be checked here. TRBV21-1 is assigned pseudogene status. CDR3 size: 14 residues. CDR3 coding DNA: TGTGCCAGCACCCTGGAGGCTAGCGGAAACGAGCAGTACTTC. Residues: CASTLEASGNEQYF.

This chain uses TRBV12-5 with TRBJ2-5; D is possibly TRBD1 (5 bases). Trimming left V 1 base short and J 0 bases short, with 6 bases between. Germline CDR1 LGHNT, CDR2 FRNRAP. The CDR3 runs 14 residues. The CDR3 loop reads CASGLDRYQETQYF. The DNA of the CDR3 is TGTGCTAGTGGTTTGGACAGGTACCAAGAGACCCAGTACTTC.

This clone was seen more than once but under ten times. This sequence joins TRBV4-2 and TRBJ1-4; D unclear. The length of the CDR3 is 17 residues. Germline CDR1 and CDR2: LGHNA and YNFKEQ. V was trimmed by 0 bases and J by 7 bases, leaving 18 bases between them. In DNA, the CDR3 is TGTGCCAGCAGCCAAGATGACTCCCGGGGTTTTGGTGAAAAACTGTTTTTT. As protein: CASSQDDSRGFGEKLFF.

The rearrangement joins TRBV11-2 to TRBJ1-3, with TRBD1 as a possible D gene (5 bases). The CDR3 totals 16 residues. Between the trimmed V and J ends, which lost 5 bases and 0 bases, there was a span of 14 bases. Germline CDR1 SGHAT, CDR2 FQNNGV. In nucleotides, the CDR3 is TGTGCCAGCAGCAGGCGGGGACCAAGCTCTGGAAACACCATATATTTT. As protein: CASSRRGPSSGNTIYF.

This clone was observed once. The chain joins TRBV7-2 to TRBJ2-7; D is unclear. V lost 5 bases, J lost 0 bases, and 11 bases lay in between. The CDR3 covers 14 residues. Germline-derived CDR1 and CDR2 are SGHTA and FQGNSA. In nucleotides, the CDR3 is TGTGCCAGCAGCCCTCAGGCAAGCTCCTACGAGCAGTACTTC. It yields the protein CASSPQASSYEQYF.

The chain joins TRBV9 to TRBJ2-7; D gene uncertain. The ends were cut back, 1 base at V and 3 bases at J, with 11 bases in the middle. The CDR3 extends over 14 amino acids. Germline loops: CDR1 SGDLS, CDR2 YYNGEE. The chain's CDR3 is CASSVISGSYEQYF. The CDR3 nucleotides are TGTGCCAGCAGCGTAATCTCAGGAAGCTACGAGCAGTACTTC.

The chain carries TRBV3-1 (or the pseudogene TRBV3-2) and TRBJ2-7; 11 bases fit TRBD1. The V gene's germline CDR1 is LGHDT and CDR2 YNNKEL (reference sequence). There are 15 residues in the CDR3. With V trimmed by 4 bases and J by 2 bases, 4 bases remained unmatched. This CDR3 reads CASSRGQGGAYEQYF. In DNA, the CDR3 is TGTGCCAGCAGCCGGGGACAGGGGGGTGCCTACGAGCAGTACTTC.

The chain links TRBV19 to TRBJ1-1; 8 nucleotides match TRBD1. Germline V gene data show CDR1 as LNHDA and CDR2 as SQIVND (reference sequence). Trimming at V came to 2 bases and at J to 0 bases, leaving 2 bases not matched to a gene. The CDR3 spans 15 residues. CDR3 residues: CASSIQGALNTEAFF. CDR3 nucleotides: TGTGCCAGTAGTATACAGGGGGCGCTGAACACTGAAGCTTTCTTT.

This clone is a singleton in its sample. The V and J genes are TRBV27 and TRBJ2-1, with 7 bases aligning to TRBD2. Germline V gene data show CDR1 as MNHEY and CDR2 as SMNVEV (reference sequence). CDR3 length: 14 residues. The ends lost 7 bases at V and 2 bases at J; junction bases unmatched: 5. The chain's CDR3 is CASKSLAPYNEQFF. The DNA for the CDR3 is TGTGCCAGCAAGTCACTAGCGCCCTACAATGAGCAGTTCTTC.

The chain is built from TRBV18 and TRBJ1-5; TRBD1 aligns across 8 bases. The ends lost 1 base at V and 9 bases at J; junction bases unmatched: 8. The CDR3 length is 15 residues. Germline CDR1 KGHSH, CDR2 LQKENI. CDR3 sequence reads: CASSPQGQGNRPQHF. For the CDR3, the DNA is TGTGCCAGCTCACCACAAGGACAGGGAAACCGGCCCCAGCATTTT. The full variable domain, its missing parts supplied by reference TRBV18 and TRBJ1-5, is NAGVMQNPRHLVRRRGQEARLRCSPMKGHSHVYWYRQLPEEGLKFMVYLQKENIIDESGMPKERFSAEFPKEGPSILRIQQVVRGDSAAYFCASSPQGQGNRPQHFGDGTRLSIL.

The V gene is TRBV12-3 or TRBV12-4, the J gene TRBJ2-7; unclear D gene. The ends were cut back, 4 bases at V and 1 base at J, with 2 bases in the middle. This CDR3 has 11 amino acids. CDR3 bases: TGTGCCAGCAGTTCATCCTACGAGCAGTACTTC. Its protein product is CASSSSYEQYF.